Included here is one TCR beta chain sequence, with context. The sample originates from a study of T cell changes during pregnancy in multiple sclerosis. Using immunoSEQ multiplex PCR, the repertoire was profiled, and TCRdb retains in-frame clones only, with some absent. The sample gives tens of thousands of clones, roughly 94% of which show up once; roughly 2.4% is in the top ten. The receptor comes from a female donor with multiple sclerosis, enrolled in a pregnancy study. The sample here was CD8+ T cells from peripheral blood mononuclear cells, taken after pregnancy.

CDR3 protein: CASSILSVTGGTGELFF. CDR3 nucleotide sequence: TGTGCCAGTAGTATTCTCTCGGTGACAGGGGGCACCGGGGAGCTGTTTTTT. This chain links TRBV19 with TRBJ2-2, with 9 bases identical to TRBD1. The germline gives CDR1 LNHDA, CDR2 SQIVND (reference sequence). V was pared by 3 bases and J by 4 bases, with 9 bases of the junction left unmatched. This CDR3 is built from 17 residues. Using reference TRBV19 and TRBJ2-2 for the parts outside the CDR3, the full variable domain is DGGITQSPKYLFRKEGQNVTLSCEQNLNHDAMYWYRQDPGQGLRLIYYSQIVNDFQKGDIAEGYSVSREKKESFPLTVTSAQKNPTAFYLCASSILSVTGGTGELFFGEGSRLTVL.